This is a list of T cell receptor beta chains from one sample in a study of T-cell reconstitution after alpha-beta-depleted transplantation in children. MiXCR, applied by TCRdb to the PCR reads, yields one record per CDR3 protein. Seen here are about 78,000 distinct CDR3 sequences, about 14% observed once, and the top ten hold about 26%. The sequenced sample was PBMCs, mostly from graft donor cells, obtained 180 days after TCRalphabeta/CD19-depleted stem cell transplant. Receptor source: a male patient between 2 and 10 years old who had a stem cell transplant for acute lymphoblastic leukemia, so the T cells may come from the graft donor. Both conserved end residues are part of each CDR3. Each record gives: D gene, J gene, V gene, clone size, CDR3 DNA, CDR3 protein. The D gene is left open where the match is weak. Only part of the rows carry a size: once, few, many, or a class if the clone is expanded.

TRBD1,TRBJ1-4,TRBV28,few,TGTGCCAGCAGCGACAGGGGGCGAAGGAATGAAAAACTGTTTTTT,CASSDRGRRNEKLFF
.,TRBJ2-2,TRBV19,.,TGTGCCAGTAGTATAATGGCGCGGCGGTACACCGGGGAGCTGTTTTTT,CASSIMARRYTGELFF
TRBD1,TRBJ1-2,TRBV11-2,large,TGTGCCAGCAGCTTCGGGACAGAGTATTATAACTATGGCTACACCTTC,CASSFGTEYYNYGYTF
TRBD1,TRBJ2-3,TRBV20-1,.,TGCAGTGCGCCGGGACAGGCCCAAGATACGCAGTATTTT,CSAPGQAQDTQYF
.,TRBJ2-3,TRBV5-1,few,TGCGCCAGCAGCTACCGCAGGAAGAGCACAGATACGCAGTATTTT,CASSYRRKSTDTQYF
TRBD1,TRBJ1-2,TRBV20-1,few,TGCAGTGCTCTCCCTTGGACAGGGAATGGCTACACCTTC,CSALPWTGNGYTF
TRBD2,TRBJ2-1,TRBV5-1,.,TGCGCCAGCAGCCGACTAGCGGGGGATCTGCGGGAGGTGTTCTTC,CASSRLAGDLREVFF
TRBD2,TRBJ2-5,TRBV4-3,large,TGCGCCAGCAGCCAAGGCGGGGGGCTGGGGGGAGAGACCCAGTACTTC,CASSQGGGLGGETQYF
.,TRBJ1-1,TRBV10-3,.,TGTGCCATCAGTGAGTCGTCGGGGAGGGCCGCTGAAGCTTTCTTT,CAISESSGRAAEAFF
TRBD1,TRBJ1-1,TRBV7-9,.,TGTGCCAGCACCTTAGTGACAGGGCAGAACACTGAAGCTTTCTTT,CASTLVTGQNTEAFF
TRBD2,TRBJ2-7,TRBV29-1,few,TGCAGCGTCCCAGCGGGAGAGTCCTACGAGCAGTACTTC,CSVPAGESYEQYF
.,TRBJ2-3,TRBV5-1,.,TGCGCCAGCAGCTTCCGCGAATTCTCAGATACGCAGTATTTT,CASSFREFSDTQYF
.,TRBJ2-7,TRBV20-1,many,TGCAGTTTAGGGGTAGGGAGGTACGAGCAGTACTTC,CSLGVGRYEQYF
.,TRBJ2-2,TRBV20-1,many,TGCAGTGCTAGCTGGATGCTGGACACCGGGGAGCTGTTTTTT,CSASWMLDTGELFF
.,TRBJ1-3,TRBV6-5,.,TGTGCCAGCAGCCGGACACCAGGCACCATATCTTTT,CASSRTPGTISF
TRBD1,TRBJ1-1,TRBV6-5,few,TGTGCCAGCAGTTACGAGTACAGGGGGCGCGTTACTGAAGCTTTCTTT,CASSYEYRGRVTEAFF
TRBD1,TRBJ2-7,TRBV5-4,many,TGTGCCAGCAGCTTAGGGACAGGGAAATACGAGCAGTACTTC,CASSLGTGKYEQYF
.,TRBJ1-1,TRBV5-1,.,TGCGCCAGCAGCTTGGCGTGGGGGACTGAAGCTTTCTTT,CASSLAWGTEAFF
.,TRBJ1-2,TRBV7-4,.,TGTGCCAGCAGTCCACCAGGGTATAGATGCAAGGTCGGCTACACCTTC,CASSPPGYRCKVGYTF
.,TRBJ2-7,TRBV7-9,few,TGTGCCAGCAGCCCCCGTGCCGAGCAGTACTTC,CASSPRAEQYF
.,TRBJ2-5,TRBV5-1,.,TGCGCCAGCAGAGCCGGGGCAGAGACCCAGTACTTC,CASRAGAETQYF
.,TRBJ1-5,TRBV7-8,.,TGTGCCAGCAGCCCCCAGGTAGTAGGAAATCAGCCCCAGCATTTT,CASSPQVVGNQPQHF
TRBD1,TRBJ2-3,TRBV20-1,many,TGCAGTGCAGGACAGGGGAGCACAGATACGCAGTATTTT,CSAGQGSTDTQYF
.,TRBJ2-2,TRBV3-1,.,TGTGCCAGCAGCCAAGGTGACACCGGGGAGCTGTTTTTT,CASSQGDTGELFF
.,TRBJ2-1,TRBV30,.,TGTGCCTGGAATCCATTCTCCTACAATGAGCAGTTCTTC,CAWNPFSYNEQFF
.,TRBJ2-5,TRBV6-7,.,TGTGCCAGCAGTTCGCGACCCTTGTACCAAGAGACCCAGTACTTC,CASSSRPLYQETQYF
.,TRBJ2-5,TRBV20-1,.,TGCAGTGCTAGAGAATGGCTTGGTGAGACCCAGTACTTC,CSAREWLGETQYF
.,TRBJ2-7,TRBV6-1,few,TGTGCCAGCATCCGAAGCCAGGGGACTAACTCCTACGAGCAGTACTTC,CASIRSQGTNSYEQYF
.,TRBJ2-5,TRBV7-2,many,TGTGCCAGCAGCCTAGGTGGTCCACGGTACTTC,CASSLGGPRYF